These 10 T cell receptor beta chains came from one sample sequenced in a study of blood T cell repertoires in COVID-19. The repertoire was sequenced with immunoSEQ multiplex PCR; TCRdb's copy has only in-frame clones and lacks some. The table shows some 400,000 clones, with approximately 90% occurring only once. Sequenced material: PBMCs or T cells enriched from blood (not recorded which). The receptors originated from a woman in her thirties or forties who had been exposed to COVID-19.

This chain uses TRBV28 with TRBJ2-7; 8 bases match TRBD1. The trim removed 10 bases at V and 5 bases at J, leaving 7 bases unmatched. CDR3 length: 12 amino acids. From germline, CDR1 is MDHEN and CDR2 SYDVKM. The CDR3 here is CATDRQGNEQYF. The CDR3, as DNA: TGTGCCACCGATCGACAGGGGAACGAGCAGTACTTC.

The chain uses TRBV27 and TRBJ1-2; 7 bases agree with TRBD1. The CDR3 has 15 residues. Germline V CDR1 and CDR2: MNHEY, SMNVEV (reference sequence). V was clipped by 2 bases and J by 2 bases; unmatched bases: 5. The DNA for the CDR3 is TGTGCCAGCAGTTTAAGGACAGGCTTGAACTATGGCTACACCTTC. As protein: CASSLRTGLNYGYTF.

J is TRBJ1-3 and V is TRBV5-1; unclear D gene. Between the trimmed V and J ends, which lost 4 bases and 1 base, there was a span of 12 bases. This CDR3 spans 15 amino acids. Germline CDR1 and CDR2: SGHRS and YFSETQ. As DNA, the CDR3 is TGCGCCAGCAGCCTGACTACTGGGTCTGGAAACACCATATATTTT. It translates to CASSLTTGSGNTIYF.

As DNA, the CDR3 is TGTGCCAGCAGTGAAGCGGCAGGGCGCAATCAGCCCCAGCATTTT. Translating it yields CASSEAAGRNQPQHF. The chain combines TRBV6-1 with TRBJ1-5, with a tentative D call TRBD1 (5 bases). The germline V gene has CDR1 MNHNS and CDR2 SASEGT. The CDR3 is 15 residues long. V lost 0 bases and J 2 bases, leaving 8 bases between the germline ends.

The rearrangement links TRBV28 to TRBJ2-1, with D possibly matching TRBD1 (5 bases). Germline V lookup: CDR1 MDHEN, CDR2 SYDVKM. V dropped 0 bases and J dropped 7 bases, with 13 bases sitting between them. The CDR3 runs to 15 residues. Here the CDR3 reads CASSLWTDVGNEQFF. The CDR3 DNA reads as TGTGCCAGCAGTTTATGGACAGATGTCGGGAATGAGCAGTTCTTC.

The V gene is TRBV11-3, the J gene TRBJ2-1; 7 bases align to TRBD1. This CDR3 is built from 15 residues. Germline values: CDR1 SGHNT, CDR2 YENEEA. V shed 2 bases, J shed 4 bases, and the junction held 5 bases outside the gene matches. Here the CDR3 reads CASSLRGTVYNEQFF. The CDR3 coding sequence is TGTGCCAGCAGCTTAAGGGGGACAGTGTACAATGAGCAGTTCTTC.

The chain is built from TRBV11-1 and TRBJ2-3; 8 positions agree with TRBD1. The ends lost 6 bases at V and 2 bases at J; junction bases unmatched: 4. The germline V gene has CDR1 SGHAT and CDR2 FQDESV (reference sequence). CDR3 length: 14 residues. The CDR3 sequence: CASRLGQDTDTQYF. The CDR3 DNA reads as TGTGCCAGCAGGTTGGGACAGGACACAGATACGCAGTATTTT. Complete variable domain (other parts from reference TRBV11-1 and TRBJ2-3): EAEVAQSPRYKITEKSQAVAFWCDPISGHATLYWYRQILGQGPELLVQFQDESVVDDSQLPKDRFSAERLKGVDSTLKIQPAELGDSAMYLCASRLGQDTDTQYFGPGTRLTVL.

The V gene is TRBV29-1, the J gene TRBJ1-2; no reliable D call. V was cut by 6 bases and J by 8 bases, with 13 bases left in between. From germline, CDR1 is SQVTM and CDR2 ANQGSEA. The CDR3 totals 11 residues. This CDR3 reads CSVGDKAGYTF. CDR3 nucleotides: TGCAGCGTCGGGGATAAAGCGGGCTACACCTTC.

The genes are TRBV7-9 and TRBJ1-6; D call uncertain. V was clipped by 3 bases and J by 7 bases, with 16 bases between them. The germline V gene encodes CDR1 SEHNR and CDR2 FQNEAQ (reference sequence). There are 16 residues in the CDR3. The CDR3 DNA reads TGTGCCAGCAGCTTGGAGAGGGAGCTGTGGAATTCACCCCTCCACTTT. Amino acid sequence: CASSLERELWNSPLHF.

The chain has TRBV3-1 (or the pseudogene TRBV3-2) and TRBJ1-1; no firm D call. Germline V gives CDR1 LGHDT, CDR2 YNNKEL (reference sequence). The CDR3 length is 14 residues. V lost 0 bases, J lost 2 bases, and 7 bases lay in between. CDR3 coding DNA: TGTGCCAGCAGCCAAGATTTGACTAACACTGAAGCTTTCTTT. It translates to CASSQDLTNTEAFF.